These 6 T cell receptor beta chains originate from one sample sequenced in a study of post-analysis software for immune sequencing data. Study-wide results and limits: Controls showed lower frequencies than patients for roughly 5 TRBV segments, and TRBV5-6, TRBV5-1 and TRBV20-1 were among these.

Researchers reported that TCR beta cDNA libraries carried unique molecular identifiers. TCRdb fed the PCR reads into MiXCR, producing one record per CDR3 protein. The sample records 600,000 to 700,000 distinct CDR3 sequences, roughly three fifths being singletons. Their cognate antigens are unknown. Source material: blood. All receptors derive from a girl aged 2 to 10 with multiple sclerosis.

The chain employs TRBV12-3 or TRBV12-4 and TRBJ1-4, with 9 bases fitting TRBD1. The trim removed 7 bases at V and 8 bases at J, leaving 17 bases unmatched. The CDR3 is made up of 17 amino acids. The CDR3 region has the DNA TGTGCCAGCACTCAGGGGGACAGGGTGCAGATCGGAGAAAAACTGTTTTTT. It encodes CASTQGDRVQIGEKLFF.

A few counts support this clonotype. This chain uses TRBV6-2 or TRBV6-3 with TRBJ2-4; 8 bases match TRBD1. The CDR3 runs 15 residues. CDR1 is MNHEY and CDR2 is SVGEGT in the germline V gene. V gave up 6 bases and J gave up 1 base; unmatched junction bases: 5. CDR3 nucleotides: TGTGCCAGCAGGCCAGGGGGCCCGGCCAAAAACATTCAGTACTTC. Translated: CASRPGGPAKNIQYF.

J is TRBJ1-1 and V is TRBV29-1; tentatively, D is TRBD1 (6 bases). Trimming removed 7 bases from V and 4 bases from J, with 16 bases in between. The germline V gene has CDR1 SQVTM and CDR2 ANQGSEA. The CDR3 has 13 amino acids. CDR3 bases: TGCAGCGGAATAACAGGGCGGGTCACTGAAGCTTTCTTT. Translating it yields CSGITGRVTEAFF.

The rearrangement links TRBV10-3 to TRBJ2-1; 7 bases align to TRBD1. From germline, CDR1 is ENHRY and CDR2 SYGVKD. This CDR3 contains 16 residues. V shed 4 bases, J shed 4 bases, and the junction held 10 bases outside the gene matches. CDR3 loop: CAISGKSGRGYNEQFF. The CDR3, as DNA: TGTGCCATCAGTGGCAAAAGCGGCAGGGGGTACAATGAGCAGTTCTTC.

The CDR3 coding sequence is TGCGCCAGCAGTCTAGGGGCGGGCGTGAATACGCAGTATTTT. Protein: CASSLGAGVNTQYF. V is TRBV5-1 and J is TRBJ2-3, with D perhaps given as TRBD1 or TRBD2 (5 bases each). The CDR3 is made up of 14 amino acids. V was trimmed by 5 bases and J by 7 bases, leaving 17 bases between them. Germline V CDR1 and CDR2: SGHRS, YFSETQ.

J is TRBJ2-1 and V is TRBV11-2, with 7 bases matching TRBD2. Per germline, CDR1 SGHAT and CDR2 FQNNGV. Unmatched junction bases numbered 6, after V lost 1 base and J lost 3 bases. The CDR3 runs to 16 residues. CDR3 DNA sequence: TGTGCCAGCAGCTTAGGGGGGGGAGCGATCTACAATGAGCAGTTCTTC. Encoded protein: CASSLGGGAIYNEQFF.